This T cell receptor beta chain was profiled in a study of vaccination effects on CD4 cells after COVID-19. Study details: Sampling occurred 16 days and one week pre-vaccination in two convalescent patients. General study results and limits: At late timepoints after vaccination, vaccine- and infection-induced clones shrank markedly.

Peptide-pool stimulation followed by sequencing identified expanded antigen-specific CD4+ clonotypes in the ViraFEST assay. Cultured cells yielded isolated CD4+ T cells after 10 to 11 days. Infection with SARS-CoV-2 occurred in the person between March and December 2020, and PCR confirmed it. Culturing of some 2 million PBMC per well took place with roughly 10 IU/ml IL-2 and about 10 ug/ml peptides. Cells had half their medium changed to IL-2 medium on days 3 and 7. Sequencing was performed with immunoSEQ multiplex PCR; in TCRdb, only in-frame clones are kept and a portion is missing. The sample has 20,000 or so clones, approximately 74% seen once. Of note for this clone: Its antigen is as yet unknown.

Germline CDR1 is SGHDN and CDR2 is FVKESK. CDR3 length equals 13 residues. V gave up 4 bases and J gave up 7 bases, with 11 bases separating them. This receptor was identified in a human donor who had a prior SARS-CoV-2 infection. The genes are TRBV14 and TRBJ2-4; TRBD2 might be the D (5 bases). The sequenced sample was CD4+ T cells from PBMCs cultured with SARS-CoV-2 spike peptides, obtained before COVID-19 vaccination. The CDR3 sequence is CASSPLAGNIQYF. The CDR3 coding sequence is TGTGCCAGCAGCCCGCTGGCGGGTAACATTCAGTACTTC.